Described below is a single T cell receptor (beta chain) sequence and its context. Original analysis: Amplifying reference gene primers gave estimates of nucleated cell counts. Clones were sequenced by immunoSEQ multiplex PCR, and TCRdb holds only the in-frame ones, with some missing. The D gene and trimming were derived from the DNA, and the V and J assignments and clone size from that table. The table has roughly 130,000 clones, less than 80% seen once. This specimen belongs to a study of blood T cell repertoires in COVID-19. Study information: Samples representing acute and convalescent COVID-19 were sourced from the United States, Italy and Spain. Sources were T cells, B-cell-depleted T cells, or PBMCs; the material itself was cDNA or gDNA.

The germline CDR1 and CDR2 sequences are MDHEN and SYDVKM. This CDR3 is 12 amino acids long. V lost 5 bases and J lost 8; bases outside the gene matches: 5. The source of this sequence is a man in his sixties with acute or convalescent COVID-19. The sequenced sample was peripheral blood. The V gene is TRBV28, the J gene TRBJ1-2, with TRBD1 matching 7 bases. Written as DNA, the CDR3 is TGTGCCAGCAGTACGCAGGGGGGAGGCTACACCTTC. The encoded protein is CASSTQGGGYTF.